This TCR beta chain was sequenced for a study of cytomegalovirus exposure and HLA in healthy donors. Each donor was healthy, and each was a bone marrow donor. The study ran its PCR with 60 Vbeta and 13 Jbeta primers. The assay was immunoSEQ multiplex PCR, and TCRdb's table has in-frame clones only and misses some. The table includes 110,000 to 150,000 clones, 70% to 80% detected once. This CDR3 has 16 residues. Germline CDR1 is ENHRY and CDR2 is SYGVKD. Deletions cut 0 bases from V and 5 bases from J, with 13 bases between. The sample taken for sequencing was PBMCs. This chain uses TRBV10-3 with TRBJ2-2, with D tentatively TRBD2 (6 bases). The clonotype was recovered from a woman aged 55-69 years in good health and CMV-seropositive. The CDR3 loop is CAISESTGRGTGELFF. Written as DNA, the CDR3 is TGTGCCATCAGTGAGTCGACCGGACGGGGGACCGGGGAGCTGTTTTTT.